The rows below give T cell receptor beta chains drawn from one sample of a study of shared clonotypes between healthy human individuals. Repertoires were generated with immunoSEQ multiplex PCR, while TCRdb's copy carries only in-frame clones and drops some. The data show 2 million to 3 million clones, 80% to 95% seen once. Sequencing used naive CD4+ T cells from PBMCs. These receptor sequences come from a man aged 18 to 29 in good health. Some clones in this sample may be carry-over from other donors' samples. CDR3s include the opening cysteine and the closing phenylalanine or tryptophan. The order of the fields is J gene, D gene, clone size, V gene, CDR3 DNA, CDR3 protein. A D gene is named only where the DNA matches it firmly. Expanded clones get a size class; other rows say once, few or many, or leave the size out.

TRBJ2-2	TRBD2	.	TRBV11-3	TGTGCCAGCAGACAGACGCCTAGCGGGAGGGATAACACCGGGGAGCTGTTTTTT	CASRQTPSGRDNTGELFF
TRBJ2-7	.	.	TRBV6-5	TGTGCCAGCCGCGTGACAGTTCCGTACGAGCAGTACTTC	CASRVTVPYEQYF
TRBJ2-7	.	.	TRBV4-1	TGCGCCAGCAGCCAAGATGATAGGGCAGGTTCTTGGGAGCAGTACTTC	CASSQDDRAGSWEQYF
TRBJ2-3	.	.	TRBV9	TGTGCCAGCAGCGACCCAGGGAGGGATACGCAGTATTTT	CASSDPGRDTQYF
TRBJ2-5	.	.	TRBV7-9	TGTGCCAGCAGCCAAGGAAGGACCTCTCTTGAGACCCAGTACTTC	CASSQGRTSLETQYF
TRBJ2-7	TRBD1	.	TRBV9	TGTGCCAGCAGTGCTGGCCGGGACAGGGGGTACGAGCAGTACTTC	CASSAGRDRGYEQYF
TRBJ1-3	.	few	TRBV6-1	TGTGCCAGCACCGACGACATAGGCTCTGGAAACACCATATATTTT	CASTDDIGSGNTIYF
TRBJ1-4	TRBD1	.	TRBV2	TGTGCCAGCAGTACTCGACCGGGACAGATTGATGAAAAACTGTTTTTT	CASSTRPGQIDEKLFF
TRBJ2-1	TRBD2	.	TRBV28	TGTGCCAGCAGCCACACCGGGACTAGCTTCTCAGGTGAGCAGTTCTTC	CASSHTGTSFSGEQFF
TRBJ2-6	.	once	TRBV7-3	TGTGCCAGCACGCGGCAGCCGTCCTCTGGGGCCAACGTCCTGACTTTC	CASTRQPSSGANVLTF
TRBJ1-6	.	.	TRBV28	TGTGCCAGCACTGCTATCGGGGTGGCGGGATCACCCCTCCACTTT	CASTAIGVAGSPLHF
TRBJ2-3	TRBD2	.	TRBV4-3	TGCGCCAGCAGCCCCCGGCTAGCGGGATTCGCAGATACGCAGTATTTT	CASSPRLAGFADTQYF
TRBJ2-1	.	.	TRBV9	TGTGCCAGCAGCCCAAGTGGGAGGACTTACAATGAGCAGTTCTTC	CASSPSGRTYNEQFF
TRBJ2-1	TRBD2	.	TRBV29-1	TGCAGCGTTGGCATGCTCCTAGCGGGGGGTGAGCAGTTCTTC	CSVGMLLAGGEQFF
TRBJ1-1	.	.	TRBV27	TGTGCCAGCAGTTCGACTCAGGGGTTAGTAGCTTTCTTT	CASSSTQGLVAFF
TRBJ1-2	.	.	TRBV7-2	TGTGCCAGCAGCGACCGGGACTCCCCATGGGATGGCTACACCTTC	CASSDRDSPWDGYTF
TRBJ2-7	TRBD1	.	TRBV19	TGTGCCAGTAGTAGAGACAGGGGGAGCTCCTACGAGCAGTACTTC	CASSRDRGSSYEQYF
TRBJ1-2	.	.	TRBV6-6	TGTGCCAGCACCTCCCGAGGGGTGCCGAACTATGGCTACACCTTC	CASTSRGVPNYGYTF
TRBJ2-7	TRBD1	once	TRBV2	TGTGCCCTCGGGACAGGGGTCTACGAGCAGTACTTC	CALGTGVYEQYF
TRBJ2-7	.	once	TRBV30	TGTGCCTGGAGACGGGACCCAAACTACGAGCAGTACTTC	CAWRRDPNYEQYF
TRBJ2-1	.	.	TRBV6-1	TGTGCCAGCAGTGAAGTAGGGTGGGGGACAAACTCCTACAATGAGCAGTTCTTC	CASSEVGWGTNSYNEQFF
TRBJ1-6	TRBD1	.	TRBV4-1	TGCGCCAGCAGCTCGTCAGGGGGTGGTAATTCACCCCTCCACTTT	CASSSSGGGNSPLHF
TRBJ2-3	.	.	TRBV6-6	TGTGCCAGCAGTTACAGTAGCAACACAGATACGCAGTATTTT	CASSYSSNTDTQYF
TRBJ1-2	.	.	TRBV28	TGTGCCAGCAGCGACAGCTATGGCTACACCTTC	CASSDSYGYTF